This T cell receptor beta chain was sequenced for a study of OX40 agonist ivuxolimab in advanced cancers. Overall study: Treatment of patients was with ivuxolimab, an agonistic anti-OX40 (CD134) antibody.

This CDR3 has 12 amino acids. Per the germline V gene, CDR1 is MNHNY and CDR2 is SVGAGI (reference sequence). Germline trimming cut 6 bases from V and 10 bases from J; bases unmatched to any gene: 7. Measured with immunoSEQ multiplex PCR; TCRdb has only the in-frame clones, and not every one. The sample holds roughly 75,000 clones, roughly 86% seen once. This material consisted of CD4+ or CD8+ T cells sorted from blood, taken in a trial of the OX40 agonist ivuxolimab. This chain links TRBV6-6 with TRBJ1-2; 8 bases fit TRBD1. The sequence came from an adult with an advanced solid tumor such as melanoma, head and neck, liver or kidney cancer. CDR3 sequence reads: CASRSPTGDYTF. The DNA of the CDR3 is TGTGCCAGCAGGTCTCCGACAGGGGACTACACCTTC.